Listed below are T cell receptor beta chains from one sample, sequenced in a study of T cells in Graves' hyperthyroidism and ophthalmopathy. One entry per CDR3 protein, called by TCRdb with MiXCR from the multiplex PCR reads. The table records under 450,000 distinct CDR3 sequences, around 16% of them present only once. Source material: blood. The source is a woman aged 18-29 years with Graves' hyperthyroidism. Both conserved end residues are part of each CDR3.

J gene,V gene,CDR3 protein
TRBJ2-7,TRBV27,CASSLSVRTYEQYF
TRBJ2-1,TRBV29-1,CSVDAAPSYNEQFF
TRBJ2-3,TRBV19,CASSIEPAWGDTQYF
TRBJ2-5,TRBV5-1,CASSFPQTGGETQYF
TRBJ2-5,TRBV10-3,CASRPSTSGRSWETQYF
TRBJ2-7,TRBV28,CASRGDQVTYEQYF
TRBJ2-2,TRBV12-5,CASGSDLPGAVFF
TRBJ2-3,TRBV15,CATSRDSGLAGNTQYF
TRBJ2-7,TRBV11-2,CASSLLAGGVYEQYF
TRBJ2-7,TRBV7-6,CASTPREGGYEQYF
TRBJ2-3,TRBV3-1,CASSQDWGVGASTDTQYF
TRBJ1-1,TRBV6-1,CASSRGTEAFF
TRBJ2-2,TRBV28,CASSLVSGKSGELFF
TRBJ2-5,TRBV19,CASSIYLAGGPETQYF
TRBJ2-3,TRBV27,CASKPGRGLTDTQYF
TRBJ1-2,TRBV4-1,CASSQLTQGLHGYTF
TRBJ2-3,TRBV28,CASATPTTAQYF
TRBJ1-2,TRBV30,CAWSPSRGAYGYTF
TRBJ2-3,TRBV2,CASANSGGVSTDTQYF